This paragraph reports one T cell receptor (beta chain). No antigen is known for it. Individual cDNA molecules were tagged with unique molecular identifiers, the study reported. From the 5' RACE reads, TCRdb called clonotypes with MiXCR, one entry per CDR3 protein. Of around 70,000 distinct CDR3 sequences listed, 9% to 10% are singletons. Germline lookup yields CDR1 DFQATT and CDR2 SNEGSKA (reference sequence). CDR3 length equals 16 residues. Trimming took off 8 bases at V and 0 bases at J, with 21 bases between the two ends. The sample is drawn from a study of early T cells in non-severe SARS-CoV-2 infection. General observations from the study: The VDJdb matching leaned toward anti-spike CD8 responses and overlooked private and CD4 specificities.

This chain uses TRBV20-1 with TRBJ2-3; D perhaps matches TRBD2 (5 bases). Here the sequenced sample was whole blood, taken at baseline. The source is an adult who was a healthcare worker with PCR-confirmed SARS-CoV-2 infection or an uninfected control (not recorded which). The CDR3 sequence: CSLYPRGRPSTDTQYF. DNA for the CDR3: TGCAGTCTCTACCCCCGCGGGCGCCCTAGCACAGATACGCAGTATTTT.